This TCR beta chain was recorded in a study of blood T cell repertoires in COVID-19. Background on the study: Acute-phase and convalescent COVID-19 samples originated in the United States, Italy and Spain.

Libraries were prepared by immunoSEQ multiplex PCR; TCRdb keeps only in-frame clonotypes and omits some of them. The table shows about 230,000 clones, with nearly 90% occurring only once. The germline V gene has CDR1 KGHSY and CDR2 FQNENV. V was shortened by 4 bases and J by 5 bases, with 11 bases between the two germline ends. The CDR3 loop spans 13 amino acids. V usage is TRBV16 and J usage is TRBJ1-1; TRBD1 is a possible D gene (6 bases). This TCR came from a man under 40 who had recovered from COVID-19. Sample: PBMCs or T cells enriched from blood (not recorded which). The CDR3 spells CASSPQGRTEAFF. In nucleotides, the CDR3 is TGTGCCAGCAGCCCACAGGGTAGGACTGAAGCTTTCTTT.